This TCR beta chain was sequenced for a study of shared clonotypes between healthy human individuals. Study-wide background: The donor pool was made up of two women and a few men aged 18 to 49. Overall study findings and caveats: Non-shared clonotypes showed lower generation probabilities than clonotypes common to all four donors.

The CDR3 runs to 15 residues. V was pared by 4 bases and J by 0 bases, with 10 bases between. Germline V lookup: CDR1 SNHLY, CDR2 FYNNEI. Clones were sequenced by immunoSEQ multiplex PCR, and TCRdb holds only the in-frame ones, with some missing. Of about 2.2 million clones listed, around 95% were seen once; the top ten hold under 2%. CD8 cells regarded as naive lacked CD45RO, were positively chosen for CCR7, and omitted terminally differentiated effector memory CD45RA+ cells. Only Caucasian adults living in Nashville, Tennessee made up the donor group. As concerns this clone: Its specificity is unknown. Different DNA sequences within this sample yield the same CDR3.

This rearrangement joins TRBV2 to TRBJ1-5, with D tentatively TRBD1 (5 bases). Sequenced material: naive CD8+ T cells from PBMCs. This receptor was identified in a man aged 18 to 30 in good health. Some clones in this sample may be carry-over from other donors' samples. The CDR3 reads CASSGQTYSNQPQHF. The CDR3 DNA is TGTGCCAGCAGTGGACAGACCTATAGCAATCAGCCCCAGCATTTT.